These T cell receptor beta chains were read from a single sample in a study of vaccination and CD4 T cells after COVID-19. For these TCRs, the target antigens are not known. TCRdb re-called the PCR reads through MiXCR, storing one row per CDR3 protein. The data show 9,900 or so distinct CDR3 sequences, over 30% seen once. The source was CD4+ T cells from blood, cultured in vitro, collected after SARS-CoV-2 vaccination. The source is a human donor who had recovered from COVID-19. CDR3s include the opening cysteine and the closing phenylalanine or tryptophan. Rows give clone size only sometimes, using once, few, many, or a class for an expanded clone.

V: TRBV28; J: TRBJ2-2; size: NA; CDR3: CASSYGTPGLLSGGELFF
V: TRBV2; J: TRBJ2-2; size: NA; CDR3: CASSSRSGRAGELFF
V: TRBV7-9; J: TRBJ2-4; size: few; CDR3: CASSLATGVAKNIQYF
V: TRBV5-1; J: TRBJ2-5; size: NA; CDR3: CASSLGKGPQTRYF
V: TRBV15; J: TRBJ1-5; size: few; CDR3: CATSRDWRDQPQHF
V: TRBV25-1; J: TRBJ2-7; size: NA; CDR3: CASTLAGEQYF
V: TRBV15; J: TRBJ1-1; size: few; CDR3: CATSRGSFFGRMNTEAFF
V: TRBV18; J: TRBJ1-1; size: few; CDR3: CASSPMQGAADTEAFF
V: TRBV29-1; J: TRBJ1-1; size: NA; CDR3: CSGRTGGSEAFF
V: TRBV19; J: TRBJ2-3; size: NA; CDR3: CASGLGLAGRSLSPRISTDTQYF
V: TRBV18; J: TRBJ2-3; size: NA; CDR3: CASSPTDTQYF
V: TRBV28; J: TRBJ1-5; size: NA; CDR3: CASSLTGARNQPQHF
V: TRBV25-1; J: TRBJ2-3; size: few; CDR3: CASRGGTSGILDTQYF
V: TRBV7-2; J: TRBJ2-7; size: few; CDR3: CASSLAEGQYF
V: TRBV28; J: TRBJ2-6; size: NA; CDR3: CASSPTGGPYSGANVLTF
V: TRBV9; J: TRBJ1-2; size: NA; CDR3: CASTSTGGNYGYTF
V: TRBV20-1; J: TRBJ2-5; size: NA; CDR3: CSAPPLAGEPGTQYF
V: TRBV2; J: TRBJ1-3; size: few; CDR3: CASSALQHTIYF
V: TRBV28; J: TRBJ2-7; size: NA; CDR3: CASSGSGKSIYEQYF
V: TRBV24-1; J: TRBJ2-5; size: NA; CDR3: CATSDGPEETQYF
V: TRBV19; J: TRBJ2-3; size: NA; CDR3: CASSIADTDTQYF
V: TRBV7-2; J: TRBJ2-7; size: medium-sized; CDR3: CASSTWTGPYEQYF
V: TRBV7-2; J: TRBJ1-5; size: few; CDR3: CASSLVGRISNQPQHF
V: TRBV19; J: TRBJ2-3; size: NA; CDR3: CASSIAEGDTQYF
V: TRBV12-5; J: TRBJ2-1; size: few; CDR3: CASGRFDEQFF
V: TRBV18; J: TRBJ1-2; size: NA; CDR3: CASSPDSQTYGYTF
V: TRBV7-2; J: TRBJ2-1; size: once; CDR3: CASSLLAGAGNEQFF
V: TRBV6-1; J: TRBJ1-4; size: NA; CDR3: CASRGTGHEKLFF
V: TRBV28; J: TRBJ2-7; size: NA; CDR3: CASSSRGLAGGDEQYF
V: TRBV5-1; J: TRBJ2-7; size: few; CDR3: CASSLYRVSGEQYF
V: TRBV7-9; J: TRBJ1-1; size: NA; CDR3: CASSQDTSEAFF
V: TRBV20-1; J: TRBJ2-2; size: NA; CDR3: CSATGLNRGRATGELFF
V: TRBV21-1; J: TRBJ2-1; size: NA; CDR3: CASSNCGAGENEQFF
V: TRBV19; J: TRBJ2-3; size: few; CDR3: CASSIGLADTQYF
V: TRBV19; J: TRBJ1-5; size: NA; CDR3: CASQPRGLDQPQHF
V: TRBV20-1; J: TRBJ2-5; size: NA; CDR3: CSASRYQETQYF
V: TRBV28; J: TRBJ1-5; size: NA; CDR3: CASSPSGGTSNQPQHF
V: TRBV6-1; J: TRBJ1-3; size: few; CDR3: CATTRDSRSGNTIYF
V: TRBV10-3; J: TRBJ1-1; size: NA; CDR3: CAISEQGTNTEAFF
V: TRBV5-1; J: TRBJ1-6; size: NA; CDR3: CASSLAGGLGNSPLHF
V: TRBV28; J: TRBJ2-2; size: few; CDR3: CASSLSRELFF
V: TRBV18; J: TRBJ2-1; size: NA; CDR3: CASSPPTQGADEQFF
V: TRBV11-2; J: TRBJ1-1; size: NA; CDR3: CASSGRVRNTEAFF